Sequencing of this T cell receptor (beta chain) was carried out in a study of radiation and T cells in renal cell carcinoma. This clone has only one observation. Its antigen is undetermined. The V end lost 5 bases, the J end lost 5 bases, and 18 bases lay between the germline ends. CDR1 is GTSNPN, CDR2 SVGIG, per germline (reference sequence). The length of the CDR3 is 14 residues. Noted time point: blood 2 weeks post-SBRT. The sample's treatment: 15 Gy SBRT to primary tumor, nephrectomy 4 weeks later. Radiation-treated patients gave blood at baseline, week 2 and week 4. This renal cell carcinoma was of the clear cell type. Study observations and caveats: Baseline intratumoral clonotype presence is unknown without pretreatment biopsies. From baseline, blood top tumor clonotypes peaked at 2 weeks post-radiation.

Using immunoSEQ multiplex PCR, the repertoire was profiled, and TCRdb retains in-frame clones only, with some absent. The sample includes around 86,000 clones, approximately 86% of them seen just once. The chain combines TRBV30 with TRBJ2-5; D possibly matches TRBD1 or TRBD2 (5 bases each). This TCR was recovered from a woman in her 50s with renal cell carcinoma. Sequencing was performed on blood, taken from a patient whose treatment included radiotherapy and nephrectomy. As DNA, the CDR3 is TGTGCCTGGGCCCTGGGGGAATTGCACGAGACCCAGTACTTC. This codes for CAWALGELHETQYF.